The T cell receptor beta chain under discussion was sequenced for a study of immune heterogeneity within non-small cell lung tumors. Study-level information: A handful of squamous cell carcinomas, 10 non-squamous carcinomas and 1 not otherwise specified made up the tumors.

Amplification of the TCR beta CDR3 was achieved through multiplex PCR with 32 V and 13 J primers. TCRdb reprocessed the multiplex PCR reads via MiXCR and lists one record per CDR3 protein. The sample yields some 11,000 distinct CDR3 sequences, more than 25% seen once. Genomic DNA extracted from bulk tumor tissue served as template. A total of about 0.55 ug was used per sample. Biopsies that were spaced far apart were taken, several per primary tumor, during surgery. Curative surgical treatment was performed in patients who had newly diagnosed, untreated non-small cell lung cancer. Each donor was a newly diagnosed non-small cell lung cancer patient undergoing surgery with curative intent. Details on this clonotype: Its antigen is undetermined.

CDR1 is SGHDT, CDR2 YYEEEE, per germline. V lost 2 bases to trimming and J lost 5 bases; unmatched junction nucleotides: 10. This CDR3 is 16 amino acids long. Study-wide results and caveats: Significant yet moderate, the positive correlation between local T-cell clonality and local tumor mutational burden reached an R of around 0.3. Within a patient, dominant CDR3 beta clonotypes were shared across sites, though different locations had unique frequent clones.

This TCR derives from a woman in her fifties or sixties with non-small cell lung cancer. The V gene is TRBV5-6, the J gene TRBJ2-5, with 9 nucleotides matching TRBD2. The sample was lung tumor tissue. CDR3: CASSFRGSGRGETQYF. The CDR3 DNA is TGTGCCAGCAGCTTTAGGGGTAGCGGGAGAGGTGAGACCCAGTACTTC.